This T cell receptor (beta chain) was captured in a study of vaccination effects on CD4 cells after COVID-19. Study-wide points: Clones arising from infection and from vaccination showed marked clonal contraction late after vaccination. Recruitment yielded few convalescent patients, and the study had no early post-infection timepoints.

To note about this clone: Antigen unknown.

Libraries were prepared by immunoSEQ multiplex PCR; TCRdb keeps only in-frame clonotypes and omits some of them. The sample has about 54,000 clones, around 68% seen once. Pools of viral peptides were used by the ViraFEST assay to expand antigen-specific CD4+ T cells ahead of sequencing. Investigators separated out CD4+ T cells once approximately 11 days of culture had passed. Vaccine recipients, nucleocapsid antibody negative, had no prior SARS-CoV-2 infection. With roughly 9.5 ug/ml peptides and around 9.6 IU/ml IL-2, some 2 million PBMC per well were cultured. Half the medium was replaced with IL-2 medium on days 3 and 7. Between the trimmed V and J ends, which lost 4 bases and 4 bases, there was a span of 16 bases. Germline CDR1 is LGHDT and CDR2 is YNNKEL (reference sequence). This CDR3 is built from 15 residues.

The J gene is TRBJ1-2, the V gene TRBV3-1 (or the pseudogene TRBV3-2); TRBD1 is a possible D gene (6 bases). The material sequenced was CD4+ T cells from PBMCs cultured with SARS-CoV-2 spike peptides, taken before COVID-19 vaccination. This receptor was identified in a human donor who received a COVID-19 vaccine. The CDR3 here is CASSPAGADPYGYTF. As DNA, the CDR3 is TGTGCCAGCAGCCCTGCAGGGGCAGACCCCTATGGCTACACCTTC.